Listed here are 12 T cell receptor beta chains from one sample, sequenced in a study of T-cell reconstitution after alpha-beta-depleted transplantation in children. Unique molecular identifiers were incorporated when the TCRbeta library was constructed. TCRdb reprocessed the PCR reads with MiXCR, giving one entry per CDR3 protein. The table has about 610,000 distinct CDR3 sequences, about 10% seen once. The specimen was PBMCs from the stem cell graft donor, collected from the stem cell graft. The receptors were sampled from a human donor who donated a stem cell graft to a child with acute myeloid leukemia.

Many counts were recorded for this clonotype. The genes are TRBV7-2 and TRBJ2-1; possibly TRBD2 for D (6 bases). Trimming stripped 1 base from V and 8 bases from J, with 18 bases between. This CDR3 region has 16 residues. Germline V gene data show CDR1 as SGHTA and CDR2 as FQGNSA. CDR3 DNA: TGTGCCAGCAGCTTAGTGCGGGGCGCTCGCTCCTATGAGCAGTTCTTC. Its protein product is CASSLVRGARSYEQFF.

About this clonotype itself: This sequence may be a read error, since a much larger clone differs from it by one base. This sequence joins TRBV7-2 and TRBJ2-5; 10 bases match TRBD2. With 5 bases clipped from V and 5 bases from J, the junction kept 8 bases outside the gene matches. Germline CDR1 reads SGHTA; CDR2 reads FQGNSA. There are 15 residues in the CDR3. CDR3 amino acids: CASSQSGRAWETQYF. In DNA form, the CDR3 reads TGTGCCAGCAGCCAAAGCGGGAGGGCCTGGGAGACCCAGTACTTC.

This clonotype occurred a few times. The V gene is TRBV20-1, the J gene TRBJ1-1, with TRBD1 as a possible D gene (6 bases). Looked up from germline, CDR1 is DFQATT and CDR2 is SNEGSKA (reference sequence). V was pared by 3 bases and J by 7 bases, with 18 bases between. The CDR3 consists of 14 residues. The CDR3 nucleotides read TGCAGTGCTAGGACAGGAGATTTGAGTGTTGAAGCTTTCTTT. Its translation: CSARTGDLSVEAFF.

This clonotype was recorded at least ten times. The chain couples TRBV7-6 to TRBJ1-5; D remains unclear. The CDR3 is 14 residues long. Germline CDR1 reads SGHVS; CDR2 reads FNYEAQ. The V and J ends lost 1 base and 4 bases respectively, with 8 bases between them. The DNA of the CDR3 is TGTGCCAGCAGCTTAGGCAACAGTAATCAGCCCCAGCATTTT. Translated: CASSLGNSNQPQHF.

This clonotype was detected a few times. This chain links TRBV7-8 with TRBJ1-2; D perhaps matches TRBD1 (5 bases). This CDR3 has 14 residues. The germline gives CDR1 SGHVS, CDR2 FQNEAQ. The V gene lost 1 base and the J gene lost 2 bases, with 8 bases spanning the gap. The CDR3 sequence is CASSLGAGNYGYTF. The CDR3 DNA is TGTGCCAGCAGCTTAGGTGCAGGGAACTATGGCTACACCTTC.

The V call is TRBV20-1, the J call TRBJ2-1; D is perhaps TRBD2 (6 bases). The germline V gene encodes CDR1 DFQATT and CDR2 SNEGSKA (reference sequence). V lost 0 bases and J lost 1, with 13 bases in between. This CDR3 is 16 amino acids long. CDR3 loop: CSARDHQAGSYNEQFF. The CDR3 nucleotides read TGCAGTGCTAGAGATCACCAGGCGGGGTCCTACAATGAGCAGTTCTTC.

This clonotype was detected only a few times. This rearrangement joins TRBV27 to TRBJ2-1, with 15 bases lining up with TRBD2. The ends lost 5 bases at V and 3 bases at J; junction bases unmatched: 8. There are 18 residues in the CDR3. Germline values: CDR1 MNHEY, CDR2 SMNVEV (reference sequence). CDR3 sequence reads: CASSLGTSGRKDYNEQFF. CDR3 bases: TGTGCCAGCAGTCTCGGGACTAGCGGGAGGAAGGACTACAATGAGCAGTTCTTC.

The rearrangement links TRBV29-1 to TRBJ2-5; the D is unclear. Trimming took off 5 bases at V and 3 bases at J, with 10 bases between the two ends. CDR3 length: 12 residues. Germline CDR1 and CDR2: SQVTM and ANQGSEA. DNA for the CDR3: TGCAGCGTTCATGGCTCAGAAGAGACCCAGTACTTC. Translation gives CSVHGSEETQYF.

This sequence joins TRBV12-3 or TRBV12-4 and TRBJ2-4; D is possibly TRBD1 (6 bases). The V end was cut by 8 bases, the J end by 2 bases, with 16 bases between. The CDR3 is made up of 15 amino acids. The DNA for the CDR3 is TGTGCCAGCGGTTACAGGGTGATACCCAAAAACATTCAGTACTTC. This codes for CASGYRVIPKNIQYF.

V usage is TRBV4-2 and J usage is TRBJ1-5; TRBD1 aligns across 7 bases. Germline V lookup: CDR1 LGHNA, CDR2 YNFKEQ. The CDR3 consists of 15 residues. With V trimmed by 4 bases and J by 3 bases, 6 bases remained unmatched. Here the CDR3 reads CASSPRDSFNQPQHF. The CDR3 nucleotides are TGTGCCAGCAGCCCCCGGGACAGCTTCAATCAGCCCCAGCATTTT.

V gene TRBV12-3 or TRBV12-4 combines with J gene TRBJ2-7, with 10 bases lining up with TRBD2. Unmatched junction bases numbered 11, after V lost 3 bases and J lost 6 bases. The CDR3 sequence is 16 residues long. This CDR3 reads CASSLFASGSLSEQYF. CDR3 DNA sequence: TGTGCCAGCAGTTTGTTCGCTAGCGGGAGTTTATCCGAGCAGTACTTC.

The V call is TRBV21-1, the J call TRBJ1-3; the table's D call of TRBD1 was not tested on the DNA. TRBV21-1 is annotated as a pseudogene. The CDR3 length is 15 residues. The CDR3 DNA sequence: TGTGCCAGCAGCAAAGCGACAGGCGAAGGAAACACCATATATTTT. It specifies CASSKATGEGNTIYF.